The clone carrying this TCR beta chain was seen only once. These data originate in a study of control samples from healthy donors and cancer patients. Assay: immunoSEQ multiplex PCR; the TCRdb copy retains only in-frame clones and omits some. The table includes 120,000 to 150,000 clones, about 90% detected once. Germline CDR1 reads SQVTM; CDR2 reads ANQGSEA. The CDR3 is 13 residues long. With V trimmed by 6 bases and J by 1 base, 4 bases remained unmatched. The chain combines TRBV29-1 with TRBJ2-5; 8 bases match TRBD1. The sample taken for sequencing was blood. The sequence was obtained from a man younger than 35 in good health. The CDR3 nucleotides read TGCAGCGTGAAGGACAGGGCCCAAGAGACCCAGTACTTC. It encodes CSVKDRAQETQYF.